This paragraph covers one T cell receptor beta chain sequence. Looked up from germline, CDR1 is SGHAT and CDR2 is FQNNGV. With 6 bases clipped from V and 6 bases from J, the junction kept 9 bases outside the gene matches. This CDR3 has 15 residues. All of the isolated RNA was reverse transcribed, so expressed TCRB transcripts were sequenced. Profiled with immunoSEQ multiplex PCR; TCRdb holds only in-frame clones, not every one. The table includes 130,000 or so clones, 9.2% detected once. This sample is part of a study of beta chain features in type 1 diabetes. This sequence originates from a man between 18 and 29 years old in good health. The chain joins TRBV11-2 to TRBJ2-1, with 9 bases aligning to TRBD1. Input material: central memory CD4+ T cells from blood. CDR3 sequence: CASRRPGTGSNEQFF. CDR3 nucleotides: TGTGCCAGCAGACGCCCCGGGACAGGGTCCAATGAGCAGTTCTTC.